The clone carrying this T cell receptor beta chain turned up a few times. The antigen remains unidentified. The junction and the germline gene differ at one end; a read error may be behind it. The data were taken from a study of identical twins. Findings of the study overall: Analyses based on zero insertions could be partly confounded by invariant MAIT and iNKT cells.

Via MiXCR, TCRdb re-called the 5' RACE reads, giving one row per CDR3 protein. This sample has about 390,000 distinct CDR3 sequences, with approximately 8.8% found just once. Germline assignment: CDR1 SGHRS and CDR2 YFSETQ. The CDR3 loop spans 14 amino acids. The V call is TRBV5-1, the J call TRBJ2-5; tentatively, D is TRBD1 (6 bases). The origin of this receptor is a woman aged 50 to 65 in good health. The material sequenced was naive T cells sorted from blood. CDR3 region: CASSSLGAQEIQYF. Written as DNA, the CDR3 is TGCGCCAGCAGCTCGTTGGGGGCACAAGAGATCCAGTACTTC.